This TCR beta chain was retrieved from a study of shared clonotypes between healthy human individuals. Study summary: Serving as donors were a couple of women and three men, whose ages spanned 18 to 49. Each donor had three CD4 naive, three CD4 memory, two CD8 naive and one CD8 memory plate.

Only CD45RO-negative cells positively selected for CCR7 counted as naive CD8 cells, so terminally differentiated effector memory CD45RA+ cells were excluded. V was trimmed by 0 bases and J by 4 bases, leaving 15 bases between them. Germline V gene lookup returns CDR1 ENHRY and CDR2 SYGVKD. This CDR3 has 17 amino acids. TCRdb's copy holds only in-frame clones and misses some; the assay was immunoSEQ multiplex PCR. The repertoire holds nearly 600,000 clones, about 95% seen once, with roughly 0.1% in the top ten. J is TRBJ2-2 and V is TRBV10-3; a weak D match, TRBD2 (5 bases). The sequenced sample consisted of naive CD8+ T cells sorted from blood. The origin of this receptor is a young woman in good health. The CDR3 is CAISESPGSVPTGELFF. In DNA, the CDR3 is TGTGCCATCAGTGAGTCCCCGGGTAGCGTGCCCACCGGGGAGCTGTTTTTT.